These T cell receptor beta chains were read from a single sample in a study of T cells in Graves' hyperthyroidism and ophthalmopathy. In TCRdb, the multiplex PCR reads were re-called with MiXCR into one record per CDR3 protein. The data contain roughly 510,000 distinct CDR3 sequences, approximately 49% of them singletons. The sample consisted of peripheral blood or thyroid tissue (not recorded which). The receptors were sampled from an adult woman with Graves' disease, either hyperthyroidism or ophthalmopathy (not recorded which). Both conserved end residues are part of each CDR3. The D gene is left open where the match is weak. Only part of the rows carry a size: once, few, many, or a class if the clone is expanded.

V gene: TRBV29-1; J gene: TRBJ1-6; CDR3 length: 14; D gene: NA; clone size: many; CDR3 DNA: TGCAGCGTTCAGGTTCAAGGGGGTAATTCACCCCTCCACTTT; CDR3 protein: CSVQVQGGNSPLHF
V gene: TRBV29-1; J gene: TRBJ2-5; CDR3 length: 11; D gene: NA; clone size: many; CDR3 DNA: TGCAGCGTTGGGCAGAAAGAGACCCAGTACTTC; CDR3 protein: CSVGQKETQYF
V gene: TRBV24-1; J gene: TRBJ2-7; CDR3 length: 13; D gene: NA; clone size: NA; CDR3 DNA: TGTGCCACCCGGGACCGCCTTGCCTACGAGCAGTACTTC; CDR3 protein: CATRDRLAYEQYF
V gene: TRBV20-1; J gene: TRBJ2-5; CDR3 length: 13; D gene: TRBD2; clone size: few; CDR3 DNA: TGCAGCCCGGGGCTAGCGGAGCAAGAGACCCAGTACTTC; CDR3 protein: CSPGLAEQETQYF
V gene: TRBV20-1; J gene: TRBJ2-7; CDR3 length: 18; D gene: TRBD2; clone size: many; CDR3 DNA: TGCAGTGCTGAAACACGGACTAGCGGGAGGACCTACTCCTACGAGCAGTACTTC; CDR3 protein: CSAETRTSGRTYSYEQYF
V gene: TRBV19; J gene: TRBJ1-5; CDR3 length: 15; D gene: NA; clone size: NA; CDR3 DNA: TGTGCCAGTAGTATGGGGATCCATAGCAATCAGCCCCAGCATTTT; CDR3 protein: CASSMGIHSNQPQHF
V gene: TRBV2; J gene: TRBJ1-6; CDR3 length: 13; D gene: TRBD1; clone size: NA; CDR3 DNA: TGTGCCAGCAGGGACAGGGCCGATTCACCCCTCCACTTT; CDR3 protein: CASRDRADSPLHF
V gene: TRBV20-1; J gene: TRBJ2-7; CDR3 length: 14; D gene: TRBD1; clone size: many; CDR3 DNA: TGCAGTGCTAGAACCCCGGACAGGGTCCACGAGCAGTACTTC; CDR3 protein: CSARTPDRVHEQYF
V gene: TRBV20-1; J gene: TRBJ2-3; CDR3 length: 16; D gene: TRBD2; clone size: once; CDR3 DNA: TGCAGTGCTGAGGCCGGACTAGCGGACCGCACAGATACGCAGTATTTT; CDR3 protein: CSAEAGLADRTDTQYF
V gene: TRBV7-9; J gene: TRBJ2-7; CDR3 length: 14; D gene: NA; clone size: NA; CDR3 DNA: TGTGCCAGCAGCCCGCACCCGGGTTCCTACGAGCAGTACTTC; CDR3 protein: CASSPHPGSYEQYF
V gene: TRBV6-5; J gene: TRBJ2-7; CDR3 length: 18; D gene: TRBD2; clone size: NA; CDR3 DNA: TGTGCCAGCAGTTATGGGCTAGCGGGGATGGCGACTACTTCGGAGCAGTACTTC; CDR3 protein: CASSYGLAGMATTSEQYF
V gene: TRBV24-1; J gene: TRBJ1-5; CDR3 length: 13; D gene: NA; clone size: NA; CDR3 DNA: TGTGCCACCAGTGAGGACGGCAATCAGCCCCAGCATTTT; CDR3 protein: CATSEDGNQPQHF
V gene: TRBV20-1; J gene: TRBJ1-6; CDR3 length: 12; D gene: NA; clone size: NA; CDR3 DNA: TGCAGTGCTAGAGATCAGTTATCGCCCCTCCACTTT; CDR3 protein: CSARDQLSPLHF
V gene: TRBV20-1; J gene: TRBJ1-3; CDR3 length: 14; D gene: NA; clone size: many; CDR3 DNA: TGCAGTGCAGTGGGGGGTAGCTCTGGAAACACCATATATTTT; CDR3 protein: CSAVGGSSGNTIYF
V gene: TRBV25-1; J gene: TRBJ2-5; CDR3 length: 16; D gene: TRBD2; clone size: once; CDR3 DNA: TGTGCCAGCAGTGAATGGCTAGCGGGAGATCGGGAGACCCAGTACTTC; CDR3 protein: CASSEWLAGDRETQYF
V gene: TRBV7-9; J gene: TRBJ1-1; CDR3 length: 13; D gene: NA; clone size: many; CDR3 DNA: TGTGCCAGCAGCCCGGGTGAGTGGACTGAAGCTTTCTTT; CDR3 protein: CASSPGEWTEAFF
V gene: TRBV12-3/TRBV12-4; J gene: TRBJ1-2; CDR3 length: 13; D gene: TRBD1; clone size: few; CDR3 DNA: TGTGCCAGCAGTACCCAGACAGGGTATGGCTACACCTTC; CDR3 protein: CASSTQTGYGYTF
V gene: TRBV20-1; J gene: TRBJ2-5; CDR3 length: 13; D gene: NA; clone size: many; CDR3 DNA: TGCAGTGCTATGGGGGGTGGGAAAGAGACCCAGTACTTC; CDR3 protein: CSAMGGGKETQYF
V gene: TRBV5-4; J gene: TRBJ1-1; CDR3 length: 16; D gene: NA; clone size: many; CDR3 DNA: TGTGCCAGCAGTCCGGGCCGCGTAATTAGCAGGACTGAAGCTTTCTTT; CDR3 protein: CASSPGRVISRTEAFF
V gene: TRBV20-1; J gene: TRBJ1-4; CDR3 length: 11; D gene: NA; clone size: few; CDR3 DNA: TGCAGTGCTAGAGAATACGAAAAACTGTTTTTT; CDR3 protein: CSAREYEKLFF
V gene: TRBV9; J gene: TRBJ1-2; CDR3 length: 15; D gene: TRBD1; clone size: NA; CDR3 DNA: TGTGCCAGCAGCGTAGGGGACAGGGGGCTGGATGGCTACACCTTC; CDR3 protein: CASSVGDRGLDGYTF
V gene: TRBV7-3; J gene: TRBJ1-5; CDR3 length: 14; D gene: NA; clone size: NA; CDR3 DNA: TGTGCCAGCAGCTTAATAGGTTTTGGTCAGCCCCAGCATTTT; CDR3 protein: CASSLIGFGQPQHF
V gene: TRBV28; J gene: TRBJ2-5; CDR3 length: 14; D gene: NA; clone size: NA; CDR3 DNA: TGTGCCAGCAGTTTACAACAGGGGAGGCAGACCCAGTACTTC; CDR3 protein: CASSLQQGRQTQYF